Shown below are 27 T cell receptor beta chains from a single sample sequenced in a study of Graves' ophthalmopathy and Graves' hyperthyroidism. The sequenced template was RNA, covering the TCR beta CDR3 region. In the first round, RT-PCR was carried out with HTBI primers, and a multiplex PCR formed the second round. Via MiXCR, TCRdb re-called the multiplex PCR reads, giving one row per CDR3 protein. The table records over 650,000 distinct CDR3 sequences, about 40% of them present only once. The sample consisted of peripheral blood. The source is an adult man with Graves' ophthalmopathy.

In its sample, this clonotype was seen a few times. This chain connects TRBV6-6 to TRBJ1-1; D is unresolved. V lost 7 bases and J lost 4, with 16 bases in between. This CDR3 comprises 14 residues. Germline CDR1 is MNHNY and CDR2 is SVGAGI (reference sequence). CDR3 sequence: CASTQAFRGTEAFF. The CDR3 coding sequence is TGTGCCAGCACTCAGGCGTTTCGGGGCACTGAAGCTTTCTTT.

V is TRBV2 and J is TRBJ2-6; no clear D. CDR1 SNHLY and CDR2 FYNNEI come from the germline V gene. V lost 6 bases and J lost 5, with 11 bases in between. The CDR3 totals 14 residues. The CDR3 sequence: CASSPGLWANVLTF. The CDR3 DNA reads TGTGCCAGCAGCCCCGGTCTATGGGCCAACGTCCTGACTTTC. Full variable domain (rest looked up from reference TRBV2 and TRBJ2-6): EPEVTQTPSHQVTQMGQEVILRCVPISNHLYFYWYRQILGQKVEFLVSFYNNEISEKSEIFDDQFSVERPDGSNFTLKIRSTKLEDSAMYFCASSPGLWANVLTFGAGSRLTVL.

This clonotype appeared many times. The CDR3 DNA is TGTGCCAGCAGCTTAGGACTAGCGGGAGGCCAAGAGACCCAGTACTTC. Translation gives CASSLGLAGGQETQYF. This chain connects TRBV7-9 to TRBJ2-5, with TRBD2 identical over 13 bases. Trimming at V came to 1 base and at J to 1 base, leaving 0 bases not matched to a gene. The CDR3 runs 16 residues. Germline values: CDR1 SEHNR, CDR2 FQNEAQ (reference sequence).

The genes are TRBV29-1 and TRBJ2-5; 12 bases map to TRBD2. The V gene end was trimmed by 6 bases and the J gene end by 4 bases; junction bases not matched to a gene: 9. Germline CDR1 reads SQVTM; CDR2 reads ANQGSEA. The CDR3 consists of 15 residues. CDR3 amino acids: CSVAELAGGSETQYF. As DNA, the CDR3 is TGCAGCGTGGCAGAACTAGCGGGAGGCTCAGAGACCCAGTACTTC.

This clonotype was counted ten times or more. This sequence joins TRBV7-7 and TRBJ2-5, with a tentative D call TRBD2 (5 bases). The length of the CDR3 is 14 residues. Deletions cut 5 bases from V and 7 bases from J, with 17 bases between. Germline V gene lookup returns CDR1 SSHAT and CDR2 FNYEAQ (reference sequence). The CDR3 is CASSPGVTRGTQYF. The CDR3 DNA is TGTGCCAGCAGCCCAGGTGTGACCCGGGGGACCCAGTACTTC.

This clonotype was seen at least ten times. This chain uses TRBV7-8 with TRBJ2-7, with D maybe TRBD1 (5 bases). This CDR3 contains 13 residues. The ends were cut back, 1 base at V and 3 bases at J, with 7 bases in the middle. Germline V CDR1 and CDR2: SGHVS, FQNEAQ. The CDR3 reads CASSLGGRYEQYF. CDR3 in DNA: TGTGCCAGCAGCTTAGGGGGCCGCTACGAGCAGTACTTC.

This clonotype appeared many times. The chain uses TRBV2 and TRBJ2-7; 16 positions agree with TRBD2. Trimming at V came to 7 bases and at J to 6 bases, leaving 6 bases not matched to a gene. This CDR3 spans 15 amino acids. CDR1 and CDR2 from the germline V gene are SNHLY and FYNNEI. DNA of the CDR3: TGTGCCAGCAAACCGGGACTAGCGGGGGGGCCCGAGCAGTACTTC. Translation gives CASKPGLAGGPEQYF. Combining the CDR3 with reference TRBV2 and TRBJ2-7 gives the whole variable domain EPEVTQTPSHQVTQMGQEVILRCVPISNHLYFYWYRQILGQKVEFLVSFYNNEISEKSEIFDDQFSVERPDGSNFTLKIRSTKLEDSAMYFCASKPGLAGGPEQYFGPGTRLTVT.

In this sample, this clonotype turned up many times. The chain has TRBV12-3 or TRBV12-4 and TRBJ1-1; D unresolved. V gave up 5 bases and J gave up 0 bases, with 13 bases separating them. The CDR3 sequence is 15 residues long. For the CDR3, the DNA is TGTGCCAGCAGTGCCCCTCCCCAAGTGAACACTGAAGCTTTCTTT. Its translation: CASSAPPQVNTEAFF.

There are a few counts of this clonotype. J is TRBJ2-7 and V is TRBV6-5; D may be TRBD1 (5 bases). CDR3 length: 14 residues. With 2 bases removed from V and 2 bases from J, the gap between germline ends came to 10 bases. Germline V gives CDR1 MNHEY, CDR2 SVGAGI. CDR3: CASSYLDSTYEQYF. The CDR3 coding sequence is TGTGCCAGCAGTTACCTCGACAGTACCTACGAGCAGTACTTC.

This clonotype came up many times. The chain has TRBV24-1 and TRBJ1-2, with D perhaps TRBD1 (5 bases). CDR1 is KGHDR, CDR2 SFDVKD, per germline. The CDR3 sequence is 14 residues long. V lost 4 bases and J lost 5, with 13 bases in between. CDR3 sequence: CATSDDPGTYGYTF. CDR3 nucleotides: TGTGCCACCAGTGACGATCCCGGGACGTATGGCTACACCTTC.

V and J are TRBV7-6 and TRBJ2-1, with a tentative D call TRBD2 (6 bases). From germline, CDR1 is SGHVS and CDR2 FNYEAQ. The CDR3 covers 13 residues. V was shortened by 3 bases and J by 5 bases, with 8 bases between the two germline ends. The CDR3 DNA reads TGTGCCAGCAGCTTGCGACTAGACAATGAGCAGTTCTTC. It yields the protein CASSLRLDNEQFF.

This clonotype was detected a few times. This chain uses TRBV12-5 with TRBJ1-2; possible D gene TRBD1, 5 bases. CDR3 length: 13 residues. Germline V lookup: CDR1 LGHNT, CDR2 FRNRAP. Deletions cut 7 bases from V and 4 bases from J, with 13 bases between. CDR3 residues: CASAMDISYGYTF. The CDR3 coding sequence is TGTGCTAGTGCCATGGACATCAGCTATGGCTACACCTTC.

This clonotype was seen ten or more times. The chain employs TRBV19 and TRBJ1-2; D perhaps matches TRBD1 (6 bases). With 6 bases removed from V and 4 bases from J, the gap between germline ends came to 15 bases. The CDR3 consists of 14 residues. CDR1 is LNHDA and CDR2 is SQIVND in the germline V gene (reference sequence). CDR3 protein: CASRPQGSGYGYTF. In DNA form, the CDR3 reads TGTGCCAGTAGACCACAGGGAAGTGGCTATGGCTACACCTTC.

This clonotype was counted ten times or more. The J gene is TRBJ1-2, the V gene TRBV19; D perhaps matches TRBD1 (6 bases). V lost 5 bases and J 10 bases, leaving 17 bases between the germline ends. CDR3 size: 13 residues. The germline gives CDR1 LNHDA, CDR2 SQIVND (reference sequence). The CDR3 reads CASSSGQLNLYTF. CDR3 in DNA: TGTGCCAGTAGTTCCGGACAGTTGAACCTCTACACCTTC.

This clonotype was counted only a few times. As DNA, the CDR3 is TGTGCCAGCTCACCGGGGACAAGACAAGAGACCCAGTACTTC. Translated, it gives CASSPGTRQETQYF. This chain uses TRBV18 with TRBJ2-5; D possibly corresponds to TRBD1 (6 bases). Per the germline V gene, CDR1 is KGHSH and CDR2 is LQKENI. CDR3 size: 14 residues. Trimming pared 3 bases from V and 2 bases from J, leaving 10 bases between.

This clonotype was seen only a few times. The chain joins TRBV5-5 to TRBJ1-4; a weak D match, TRBD1 (5 bases). The CDR3 sequence is 15 residues long. Trimming pared 3 bases from V and 0 bases from J, leaving 9 bases between. CDR1 and CDR2 (germline): SGHKS, YYEKEE (reference sequence). The CDR3 region has the DNA TGTGCCAGCAGCTGGGACTCAGCAACTAATGAAAAACTGTTTTTT. The encoded protein is CASSWDSATNEKLFF.

This clonotype has more than one count but fewer than ten. This chain joins TRBV20-1 and TRBJ1-5, with 11 nucleotides matching TRBD1. Germline V gene sequence: CDR1 DFQATT, CDR2 SNEGSKA (reference sequence). The CDR3 sequence is 14 residues long. The J segment lost 6 bases and the V segment lost 5 bases, leaving 6 bases of the junction unmatched. The CDR3 nucleotides are TGCAGTGCTCCCGGGACAGGGGGAAGTCAGCCCCAGCATTTT. This gives the protein CSAPGTGGSQPQHF.

This clonotype was picked up a small number of times. The junction and the germline gene differ at one end; a read error may be behind it. The V gene is TRBV10-3, the J gene TRBJ1-4, with D perhaps matching TRBD1 (5 bases). The CDR3 totals 13 residues. Germline V gene lookup returns CDR1 ENHRY and CDR2 SYGVKD. The CDR3 protein is CASSEGSGEKLFF. CDR3 coding DNA: TGTGCCAGCAGTGAGGGGTCGGGGGAAAAACTGTTTTTT.

Notes on this clonotype: The CDR3 end shows no conserved phenylalanine or tryptophan, and so a read error is likely. Because the CDR3's place on the DNA is in doubt, the DNA is left out and the CDR3 is given as listed by TCRdb. This rearrangement joins TRBV7-6 to TRBJ1-6. Germline lookup yields CDR1 SGHVS and CDR2 FNYEAQ. Inclusive of both ends, the CDR3 amounts to 10 amino acids. CDR3 region: CASSFSLLAG.

This clonotype was detected ten times or more. The J gene is TRBJ2-2, the V gene TRBV20-1; D gene ambiguous. The germline V and J ends were trimmed by 1 base and 6 bases, with 9 bases remaining between them. The CDR3 has 13 residues. Germline CDR1 DFQATT, CDR2 SNEGSKA (reference sequence). CDR3 loop: CSARAPEPGELFF. The CDR3, as DNA: TGCAGTGCTAGAGCACCTGAGCCCGGGGAGCTGTTTTTT.

V gene TRBV14 combines with J gene TRBJ2-7, with 10 nucleotides matching TRBD1. The J call is doubtful: the DNA matches TRBJ2-1 better. The CDR3 is 14 amino acids. Germline V gives CDR1 SGHDN, CDR2 FVKESK. CDR3 region: CASSERQGAGEQFF. The CDR3 DNA is TGTGCCAGCAGTGAGAGACAGGGGGCAGGTGAGCAGTTCTTC.

The chain combines TRBV2 with TRBJ2-2; 12 bases are a match to TRBD2. The V gene's germline CDR1 is SNHLY and CDR2 FYNNEI. The ends lost 2 bases at V and 7 bases at J; junction bases unmatched: 8. The CDR3 contains 17 residues. CDR3: CASSEIGLAGGVGELFF. CDR3 nucleotides: TGTGCCAGCAGTGAAATCGGGCTAGCGGGGGGGGTCGGGGAGCTGTTTTTT. Using reference TRBV2 and TRBJ2-2 for the parts outside the CDR3, the full variable domain is EPEVTQTPSHQVTQMGQEVILRCVPISNHLYFYWYRQILGQKVEFLVSFYNNEISEKSEIFDDQFSVERPDGSNFTLKIRSTKLEDSAMYFCASSEIGLAGGVGELFFGEGSRLTVL.

V and J are TRBV11-2 and TRBJ1-1, with TRBD1 matching over 8 bases. The V gene's germline CDR1 is SGHAT and CDR2 FQNNGV. V dropped 3 bases and J dropped 4; count of bases not matched to a gene: 7. The CDR3 covers 15 residues. CDR3 in amino acids: CASSFRQGTSTEAFF. In DNA form, the CDR3 reads TGTGCCAGCAGCTTTAGACAGGGGACAAGCACTGAAGCTTTCTTT. Full variable domain (rest looked up from reference TRBV11-2 and TRBJ1-1): EAGVAQSPRYKIIEKRQSVAFWCNPISGHATLYWYQQILGQGPKLLIQFQNNGVVDDSQLPKDRFSAERLKGVDSTLKIQPAKLEDSAVYLCASSFRQGTSTEAFFGQGTRLTVV.

This clonotype was detected a few times. The rearrangement links TRBV7-9 to TRBJ2-1; D not certain. CDR3 size: 14 residues. Germline V gene lookup returns CDR1 SEHNR and CDR2 FQNEAQ (reference sequence). Trimming pared 5 bases from V and 0 bases from J, leaving 8 bases between. In nucleotides, the CDR3 is TGTGCCAGCAGCCGTGATAGCTCCTACAATGAGCAGTTCTTC. Protein product: CASSRDSSYNEQFF.

With respect to this clonotype: Mismatch with germline at one junction end may stem from a read error. This chain links TRBV10-2 with TRBJ2-7, with 8 bases fitting TRBD1. This CDR3 is 16 amino acids long. Germline V gene lookup returns CDR1 WSHSY and CDR2 SAAADI. The CDR3 DNA sequence: TGTGCCAGCAGTCAGACCCAGGGGGCTAGCATCTACGAGCAGTACTTC. It yields the protein CASSQTQGASIYEQYF.

This chain joins TRBV9 and TRBJ2-6; 7 bases are shared with TRBD2. In germline, CDR1 is SGDLS, CDR2 YYNGEE. V lost 5 bases, J lost 0 bases, and 8 bases stayed unmatched. The CDR3 loop spans 17 amino acids. CDR3 in amino acids: CASSPSGLSSGANVLTF. Written as DNA, the CDR3 is TGTGCCAGCAGTCCTAGCGGACTCTCCTCTGGGGCCAACGTCCTGACTTTC.

This clonotype was observed many times. The gene calls are TRBV7-9 and TRBJ1-5; the match to TRBD1 covers 7 bases. After removal of 5 bases from V and 6 bases from J, the junction contained 4 bases not matched to a gene. Germline V gene lookup returns CDR1 SEHNR and CDR2 FQNEAQ (reference sequence). This CDR3 spans 13 amino acids. This CDR3 is CASSPRQGQPQHF. DNA for the CDR3: TGTGCCAGCAGCCCTAGACAGGGTCAGCCCCAGCATTTT.